A few counts support the clone carrying this TCR beta chain. The antigen is not known. The sample comes from a study of identical twins. Overall study results and limits: Models predicted too little out-of-frame TCR alpha sharing in monozygotic twins. Out-of-frame alpha sequences common to twins exhibited an excess of low generation probability.

The germline V and J ends were trimmed by 3 bases and 6 bases, with 9 bases remaining between them. The CDR3 runs 12 residues. The germline V gene encodes CDR1 GTSNPN and CDR2 SVGIG (reference sequence). TCRdb ran MiXCR on the 5' RACE reads and lists one entry per CDR3 protein. The sample consists of some 500,000 distinct CDR3 sequences, approximately 22% of them appearing once. The same sample was also studied in work on T cells expressing NK-cell markers. That source adds: Several of the experiments relied on an anti-gamma-delta TCR antibody so that only alpha-beta TCR T cells were sorted. No clear determination of HCMV specificity was made for expanded NKG2C+ T cell clones.

J is TRBJ2-1 and V is TRBV30, with D hard to call. Sequencing input: CD4+ T cells sorted from blood. The receptor comes from a woman in her late teens or twenties in good health. DNA for the CDR3: TGTGCCTGGAGGTATTGGGGCAATGAGCAGTTCTTC. Its translation: CAWRYWGNEQFF.